These T cell receptor beta chains were read from a single sample in a study of T-cell memory formation after mild COVID-19. Via MiXCR, TCRdb re-called the 5' RACE reads, giving one row per CDR3 protein. Of fewer than 400,000 distinct CDR3 sequences listed, approximately 13% were seen once; the top ten hold 20% to 25%. The sample comprised PBMCs or a T cell subset sorted from them (not recorded which). All receptors come from a young man who had mild COVID-19 (a few samples of this study predate the infection). Cell type and time point are not known. The CDR3 runs from the conserved cysteine through the conserved F or W. Each record gives: clone size, D gene, V gene, J gene, CDR3 protein, CDR3 DNA. The D gene is left open where the match is weak. Clone size appears in some rows only: once, few, many, or a class for an expanded clone.

>.|.|TRBV10-3|TRBJ2-3
CSTYGEVTDTQYF
TGTTCCACCTACGGAGAAGTGACAGATACGCAGTATTTT
>few|.|TRBV29-1|TRBJ1-4
CSVEVGVDEKLFF
TGCAGCGTTGAGGTGGGGGTGGACGAAAAACTGTTTTTT
>.|.|TRBV5-6|TRBJ1-2
CASSLLEGYYGYTF
TGTGCCAGCAGCTTGCTCGAGGGTTACTATGGCTACACCTTC
>few|TRBD2|TRBV20-1|TRBJ2-7
CSARSGGAYEQYF
TGCAGTGCTAGAAGCGGGGGGGCCTACGAGCAGTACTTC
>.|TRBD1|TRBV7-2|TRBJ1-2
CASSLEGQGIAGYTF
TGTGCCAGCAGCTTAGAGGGACAGGGAATCGCTGGCTACACCTTC
>.|TRBD1|TRBV27|TRBJ2-2
CACGQGDTGELFF
TGTGCCTGCGGACAGGGAGACACCGGGGAGCTGTTTTTT
>.|TRBD1|TRBV6-5|TRBJ1-2
CASSYGAGGRNGYTF
TGTGCCAGCAGTTACGGGGCAGGGGGCAGAAATGGCTACACCTTC
>few|.|TRBV9|TRBJ2-3
CASSVGGLADTDTQYF
TGTGCCAGCAGCGTAGGGGGCTTGGCGGACACAGATACGCAGTATTTT
>.|.|TRBV4-3|TRBJ1-1
CASSQESRTEAFF
TGCGCCAGCAGCCAAGAATCTCGGACTGAAGCTTTCTTT
>many|.|TRBV6-6|TRBJ1-4
CASSYSEGAEKLFF
TGTGCCAGCAGTTACTCGGAGGGTGCGGAAAAACTGTTTTTT
>.|.|TRBV3-1|TRBJ1-1
CASSYVRDTEAFF
TGTGCCAGCAGCTACGTCAGAGACACTGAAGCTTTCTTT
>few|.|TRBV7-2|TRBJ2-2
CASSFIQVNTGELFFF
.
>.|.|TRBV30|TRBJ2-3
CAWTGRSTDTQYF
TGTGCCTGGACAGGCAGGAGCACAGATACGCAGTATTTT
>many|.|TRBV5-1|TRBJ1-1
CASSSPGLDTEAFF
TGCGCCAGCAGCTCGCCGGGGCTGGACACTGAAGCTTTCTTT
>few|.|TRBV3-1|TRBJ2-3
CASSQDGSRTDTQYF
TGTGCCAGCAGCCAAGATGGGAGCCGCACAGATACGCAGTATTTT
>.|TRBD2|TRBV4-3|TRBJ2-2
CASSHDPGLGGTGELFF
TGCGCCAGCAGCCACGACCCGGGACTAGGCGGCACCGGGGAGCTGTTTTTT
>.|TRBD2|TRBV7-2|TRBJ2-7
CASSLNSGGSSYDQYF
TGTGCCAGCAGCCTGAATAGCGGGGGGAGCTCCTACGATCAGTACTTC
>.|TRBD2|TRBV6-5|TRBJ2-5
CSTQASGLAEQETQYF
TGTTCCACCCAGGCATCAGGACTAGCGGAACAAGAGACCCAGTACTTC
>.|.|TRBV6-5|TRBJ2-3
CASRAAGTDTQYF
TGTGCCAGCAGGGCCGCGGGCACAGATACGCAGTATTTT
>few|.|TRBV30|TRBJ1-3
CAWSWGSGNTIYF
TGTGCCTGGAGTTGGGGGTCTGGAAACACCATATATTTT
>few|TRBD1|TRBV5-1|TRBJ1-4
CASRRDRGEKLFF
TGCGCCAGCAGAAGGGACAGAGGCGAAAAACTGTTTTTT
>.|TRBD2|TRBV3-1|TRBJ2-3
CASSQPSTSGGAYDTQYF
TGTGCCAGCAGCCAACCATCAACCAGCGGGGGGGCCTACGATACGCAGTATTTT
>.|.|TRBV6-2/TRBV6-3|TRBJ2-1
CASSPMGFYNEQFF
TGTGCCAGCAGTCCGATGGGGTTCTACAATGAGCAGTTCTTC
>few|TRBD1|TRBV6-1|TRBJ1-5
CASSGGQGYNQPQHF
TGTGCCAGCAGTGGGGGACAGGGGTACAATCAGCCCCAGCATTTT
>few|.|TRBV18|TRBJ2-1
CASSPGLAIDNEQFF
TGTGCCAGCTCACCGGGGCTAGCGATCGACAATGAGCAGTTCTTC
>.|TRBD1|TRBV11-1|TRBJ2-7
CASGTGRYEQYF
TGTGCCAGCGGGACAGGGCGGTACGAGCAGTACTTC
>many|.|TRBV12-3/TRBV12-4|TRBJ1-2
CASTLQTGVNYGYTF
TGTGCCAGCACCCTCCAGACCGGGGTTAACTATGGCTACACCTTC
>.|TRBD1|TRBV6-6|TRBJ2-3
CASSYEDRVADTQYF
TGTGCCAGCAGTTACGAGGACAGGGTCGCAGATACGCAGTATTTT
>.|.|TRBV12-3/TRBV12-4|TRBJ2-1
CASSSGQGGRREQFF
TGTGCCAGCAGTTCAGGACAGGGAGGGCGTCGTGAGCAGTTCTTC
>many|.|TRBV5-6|TRBJ2-5
CASSSGPFQETQYF
TGTGCCAGCAGCTCCGGACCCTTCCAAGAGACCCAGTACTTC
>few|.|TRBV18|TRBJ1-5
CASSTGHTNQPQHF
TGTGCCAGCTCAACGGGACATACGAATCAGCCCCAGCATTTT
>few|TRBD2|TRBV6-2/TRBV6-3|TRBJ2-6
CASMVAGGVSGANVLTF
TGTGCCAGCATGGTAGCGGGGGGTGTATCTGGGGCCAACGTCCTGACTTTC
>.|.|TRBV7-2|TRBJ2-7
CASSLGQGSSYEQYF
TGTGCCAGCAGCTTAGGGCAGGGGAGCTCCTACGAGCAGTACTTC
>few|TRBD1|TRBV7-2|TRBJ1-1
CASTLRQGMNTEAFF
TGTGCCAGCACCTTGAGACAGGGGATGAACACTGAAGCTTTCTTT
>.|TRBD2|TRBV4-1|TRBJ2-5
CASSQNRASGRETQYF
TGCGCCAGCAGCCAAAACCGGGCTAGCGGGAGGGAGACCCAGTACTTC
>.|.|TRBV2|TRBJ1-6
CASSEDLGAGSSPLHF
TGTGCCAGCAGTGAAGATCTTGGGGCCGGGAGTTCACCCCTCCACTTT
>few|.|TRBV15|TRBJ1-1
CATSRDGGGDEAFF
TGTGCCACCAGCAGAGATGGTGGCGGGGATGAAGCTTTCTTT
>few|TRBD1|TRBV6-2/TRBV6-3|TRBJ1-5
CASNNRGGQPQHF
TGTGCCAGCAACAACAGGGGTGGTCAGCCCCAGCATTTT
>.|.|TRBV6-6|TRBJ2-7
CASSYPGGDGLYEQYF
TGTGCCAGCAGTTATCCCGGTGGGGACGGCCTCTACGAGCAGTACTTC
>.|.|TRBV7-2|TRBJ1-2
CASSFPGTLGHF
TGTGCCAGCAGCTTCCCAGGGACCTTGGGACACTTC
>few|.|TRBV5-1|TRBJ2-3
CASSLPTISLTDTQYF
TGCGCCAGCAGCTTGCCGACTATCTCGCTTACAGATACGCAGTATTTT
>.|.|TRBV5-5|TRBJ1-1
CASSLRDSGFYTEAFF
TGTGCCAGCAGCTTGAGAGATAGCGGGTTCTACACTGAAGCTTTCTTT
>.|.|TRBV6-1|TRBJ1-5
CASSERRRGNQPQHF
TGTGCCAGCAGTGAAAGGAGAAGGGGCAATCAGCCCCAGCATTTT
>few|TRBD2|TRBV2|TRBJ2-2
CASSDISGGWAGELFF
TGTGCCAGCAGTGATATCAGCGGGGGGTGGGCCGGGGAGCTGTTTTTT
>few|.|TRBV14|TRBJ2-1
CASNQGLSGDSSYNEQFF
TGTGCCAGCAACCAAGGCCTTAGCGGCGATAGCTCCTACAATGAGCAGTTCTTC
>few|TRBD2|TRBV12-3/TRBV12-4|TRBJ2-1
CASSSGLAGVRDEQFF
TGTGCCAGCAGCTCGGGACTAGCGGGGGTTCGAGATGAGCAGTTCTTC
>few|TRBD1|TRBV6-5|TRBJ1-5
CASSSTGGLTNQPQHF
TGTGCCAGCAGCTCGACAGGGGGCCTGACCAATCAGCCCCAGCATTTT
>few|.|TRBV7-2|TRBJ1-2
CASSLQATTNYGYTF
TGTGCCAGCAGCTTACAGGCCACGACGAACTATGGCTACACCTTC
>many|TRBD1|TRBV4-3|TRBJ2-1
CASSQVGTAYNEQFF
TGCGCCAGCAGCCAAGTAGGGACAGCCTACAATGAGCAGTTCTTC
>few|.|TRBV4-1|TRBJ2-2
CASSQRLQTGELFF
TGCGCCAGCAGCCAACGGCTACAGACCGGGGAGCTGTTTTTT
>few|.|TRBV19|TRBJ2-5
CASSNRAFETQYF
TGTGCCAGTAGTAACCGGGCTTTTGAGACCCAGTACTTC
>.|TRBD1|TRBV28|TRBJ2-2
CASRKGTGRLTGELFF
TGTGCCAGCAGGAAAGGGACAGGGCGACTCACCGGGGAGCTGTTTTTT
>few|.|TRBV2|TRBJ2-2
CASSGTEGPFTGELFF
TGTGCCAGCAGTGGGACAGAGGGCCCTTTCACCGGGGAGCTGTTTTTT
>.|.|TRBV5-1|TRBJ2-3
CASSLDPKNTDTQYF
TGCGCCAGCAGCTTGGACCCAAAGAACACAGATACGCAGTATTTT
>.|.|TRBV20-1|TRBJ2-4
CSAQGRVDLAKNIQYF
TGCAGTGCCCAAGGACGGGTAGACCTAGCCAAAAACATTCAGTACTTC
>.|.|TRBV6-2/TRBV6-3|TRBJ1-6
CASSAKQQGAYNSPLHF
TGTGCCAGCAGCGCTAAACAACAGGGAGCCTATAATTCACCCCTCCACTTT
>few|.|TRBV6-2/TRBV6-3|TRBJ2-2
CASSYILTGELFF
TGTGCCAGCAGTTATATACTTACCGGGGAGCTGTTTTTT